Listed below are T cell receptor beta chains from one sample, sequenced in a study of STAT5B mutations in CD4+ large granular lymphocyte leukemia. The assay was immunoSEQ multiplex PCR, and TCRdb's table has in-frame clones only and misses some. The sample lists some 30,000 clones; 81% were seen once. The sequenced material came from CD4+ T cells from blood buffy coats. These receptors all stem from a human donor in good health. The CDR3 runs from the conserved cysteine through the conserved F or W. The order of the fields is D gene, clone size, J gene, V gene, CDR3 protein, CDR3 DNA. A D gene is named only where the DNA matches it firmly. The listing skips clone size in some rows; elsewhere it reads once, few, many or a size class.

d_gene: TRBD1; abundance: -; j_gene: TRBJ1-2; v_gene: TRBV5-8; CDR3aa: CASSLGLGQTYGYTF; CDR3nt: TGTGCCAGCAGCTTAGGATTGGGACAGACCTATGGCTACACCTTC
d_gene: TRBD2; abundance: -; j_gene: TRBJ2-1; v_gene: TRBV6-5; CDR3aa: CASWPGTSAYNEQFF; CDR3nt: TGTGCCAGCTGGCCAGGGACTAGCGCCTACAATGAGCAGTTCTTC
d_gene: TRBD1; abundance: -; j_gene: TRBJ2-2; v_gene: TRBV19; CDR3aa: CASSIQGANTGELFF; CDR3nt: TGTGCCAGTAGTATCCAGGGGGCTAACACCGGGGAGCTGTTTTTT
d_gene: TRBD1; abundance: -; j_gene: TRBJ2-7; v_gene: TRBV7-2; CDR3aa: CASSLATGVGEQYF; CDR3nt: TGTGCCAGCAGCTTAGCGACAGGGGTAGGGGAGCAGTACTTC
d_gene: -; abundance: once; j_gene: TRBJ2-5; v_gene: TRBV5-5; CDR3aa: CASSQLDLQETQYF; CDR3nt: TGTGCCAGCAGCCAGTTGGACTTACAAGAGACCCAGTACTTC
d_gene: TRBD1; abundance: -; j_gene: TRBJ1-3; v_gene: TRBV4-3; CDR3aa: CASSQGAGGGNTIYF; CDR3nt: TGCGCCAGCAGCCAGGGCGCAGGGGGCGGAAACACCATATATTTT
d_gene: -; abundance: once; j_gene: TRBJ2-2; v_gene: TRBV11-1; CDR3aa: CASSFSGFYTGELFF; CDR3nt: TGTGCCAGCAGCTTCTCAGGATTTTACACCGGGGAGCTGTTTTTT
d_gene: -; abundance: -; j_gene: TRBJ2-4; v_gene: TRBV7-9; CDR3aa: CASSLFMGKNIQYF; CDR3nt: TGTGCCAGCAGCTTATTCATGGGGAAAAACATTCAGTACTTC
d_gene: -; abundance: -; j_gene: TRBJ2-1; v_gene: TRBV7-9; CDR3aa: CASSLSWGARSSYNEQFF; CDR3nt: TGTGCCAGCAGCTTAAGTTGGGGGGCTCGCAGCTCCTACAATGAGCAGTTCTTC
d_gene: -; abundance: -; j_gene: TRBJ2-3; v_gene: TRBV25-1; CDR3aa: CASSHRTVTDTQYF; CDR3nt: TGTGCCAGCAGTCATAGGACAGTCACAGATACGCAGTATTTT
d_gene: -; abundance: -; j_gene: TRBJ2-5; v_gene: TRBV7-2; CDR3aa: CASSLQAVNQETQYF; CDR3nt: TGTGCCAGCAGCTTACAGGCCGTCAACCAAGAGACCCAGTACTTC
d_gene: -; abundance: -; j_gene: TRBJ2-1; v_gene: TRBV2; CDR3aa: CASIGLYNEQFF; CDR3nt: TGTGCCAGCATCGGGTTGTACAATGAGCAGTTCTTC
d_gene: -; abundance: -; j_gene: TRBJ1-5; v_gene: TRBV2; CDR3aa: CASTREPNQPQHF; CDR3nt: TGTGCCAGCACCCGGGAGCCTAATCAGCCCCAGCATTTT
d_gene: TRBD2; abundance: few; j_gene: TRBJ2-4; v_gene: TRBV30; CDR3aa: CAWSPPVTSAKNIQYF; CDR3nt: TGTGCCTGGAGTCCTCCGGTGACTAGCGCGAAAAACATTCAGTACTTC
d_gene: -; abundance: few; j_gene: TRBJ1-1; v_gene: TRBV18; CDR3aa: CASSQASVNTEAFF; CDR3nt: TGTGCCAGCTCACAGGCTTCGGTGAACACTGAAGCTTTCTTT
d_gene: -; abundance: -; j_gene: TRBJ2-7; v_gene: TRBV10-1; CDR3aa: CASSAGGSYEQYF; CDR3nt: TGCGCCAGCAGTGCGGGCGGCTCCTACGAGCAGTACTTC
d_gene: TRBD1; abundance: once; j_gene: TRBJ2-6; v_gene: TRBV7-2; CDR3aa: CASTRTGGIGNSGANVLTF; CDR3nt: TGTGCCAGCACCCGGACAGGGGGCATTGGCAACTCTGGGGCCAACGTCCTGACTTTC
d_gene: TRBD2; abundance: -; j_gene: TRBJ2-7; v_gene: TRBV10-1; CDR3aa: CASRAPGGEQYF; CDR3nt: TGCGCCAGCAGGGCTCCGGGAGGCGAGCAGTACTTC
d_gene: TRBD1; abundance: -; j_gene: TRBJ2-7; v_gene: TRBV19; CDR3aa: CASSMARGGPYEQYF; CDR3nt: TGTGCCAGTAGTATGGCGCGAGGGGGCCCCTACGAGCAGTACTTC
d_gene: -; abundance: -; j_gene: TRBJ2-5; v_gene: TRBV11-2; CDR3aa: CASSLHPKGPGQETQYF; CDR3nt: TGTGCCAGCAGCCTCCACCCGAAGGGCCCGGGCCAAGAGACCCAGTACTTC
d_gene: -; abundance: -; j_gene: TRBJ1-2; v_gene: TRBV6-6; CDR3aa: CASRAGDYGYTF; CDR3nt: TGTGCCAGCAGGGCCGGGGACTATGGCTACACCTTC
d_gene: TRBD1; abundance: once; j_gene: TRBJ1-1; v_gene: TRBV19; CDR3aa: CASTATGGVTEAFF; CDR3nt: TGTGCCAGTACCGCGACAGGGGGGGTAACTGAAGCTTTCTTT
d_gene: TRBD2; abundance: -; j_gene: TRBJ2-3; v_gene: TRBV5-4; CDR3aa: CASSFSIGIAGVTQYF; CDR3nt: TGTGCCAGCAGCTTTTCGATTGGTATAGCGGGAGTTACGCAGTATTTT
d_gene: -; abundance: few; j_gene: TRBJ1-1; v_gene: TRBV9; CDR3aa: CASSPTDGMNTEAFF; CDR3nt: TGTGCCAGCAGCCCTACGGACGGCATGAACACTGAAGCTTTCTTT
d_gene: -; abundance: -; j_gene: TRBJ2-7; v_gene: TRBV9; CDR3aa: CASSPGGASYEQYF; CDR3nt: TGTGCCAGCAGCCCCGGAGGCGCCTCCTACGAGCAGTACTTC
d_gene: -; abundance: -; j_gene: TRBJ2-1; v_gene: TRBV7-3; CDR3aa: CASSLSPSGYNEQFF; CDR3nt: TGTGCCAGCAGCTTAAGTCCCAGCGGCTACAATGAGCAGTTCTTC
d_gene: -; abundance: few; j_gene: TRBJ1-1; v_gene: TRBV6-5; CDR3aa: CASSRPGHSNTEAFF; CDR3nt: TGTGCCAGCAGTCGCCCGGGACACTCGAACACTGAAGCTTTCTTT
d_gene: -; abundance: few; j_gene: TRBJ1-5; v_gene: TRBV28; CDR3aa: CASSSISLPNQPQHF; CDR3nt: TGTGCCAGCAGTTCTATCTCCCTCCCCAATCAGCCCCAGCATTTT
d_gene: -; abundance: -; j_gene: TRBJ1-1; v_gene: TRBV5-5; CDR3aa: CASSLSIPWAKGRAFF; CDR3nt: TGTGCCAGCAGCTTGAGCATTCCTTGGGCGAAAGGACGAGCTTTCTTT
d_gene: TRBD2; abundance: -; j_gene: TRBJ2-4; v_gene: TRBV5-4; CDR3aa: CASSLAPGRDIQYF; CDR3nt: TGTGCCAGCAGCTTGGCCCCGGGGAGGGACATTCAGTACTTC
d_gene: -; abundance: -; j_gene: TRBJ1-4; v_gene: TRBV19; CDR3aa: CASSPQGVLNEKLFF; CDR3nt: TGTGCCAGTAGTCCACAGGGAGTACTTAATGAAAAACTGTTTTTT
d_gene: -; abundance: -; j_gene: TRBJ1-2; v_gene: TRBV2; CDR3aa: CAARGALTYGYTF; CDR3nt: TGTGCCGCGAGGGGGGCACTGACCTATGGCTACACCTTC
d_gene: -; abundance: -; j_gene: TRBJ1-2; v_gene: TRBV6-1; CDR3aa: CAAGVAPPYGYTF; CDR3nt: TGTGCCGCTGGCGTTGCTCCTCCCTATGGCTACACCTTC
d_gene: -; abundance: -; j_gene: TRBJ2-4; v_gene: TRBV11-3; CDR3aa: CASSSGGDIQYF; CDR3nt: TGTGCCAGCAGCTCAGGGGGGGACATTCAGTACTTC
d_gene: -; abundance: -; j_gene: TRBJ2-3; v_gene: TRBV5-1; CDR3aa: CASSSTGSSTDTQYF; CDR3nt: TGCGCCAGCAGCTCGACCGGGAGTAGCACAGATACGCAGTATTTT
d_gene: -; abundance: -; j_gene: TRBJ2-5; v_gene: TRBV7-3; CDR3aa: CASSPKGLFETQYF; CDR3nt: TGTGCCAGCAGCCCCAAAGGCCTATTTGAGACCCAGTACTTC
d_gene: TRBD1; abundance: -; j_gene: TRBJ1-1; v_gene: TRBV11-2; CDR3aa: CASSLERDSEAFF; CDR3nt: TGTGCCAGCAGCTTAGAAAGGGACAGTGAAGCTTTCTTT
d_gene: TRBD2; abundance: -; j_gene: TRBJ2-1; v_gene: TRBV11-2; CDR3aa: CASSGSGRGNEQFF; CDR3nt: TGTGCCAGCAGCGGTAGCGGGAGGGGGAATGAGCAGTTCTTC
d_gene: TRBD2; abundance: -; j_gene: TRBJ2-2; v_gene: TRBV5-1; CDR3aa: CASSSKATSGKVELFF; CDR3nt: TGCGCCAGCAGCTCCAAAGCGACTAGCGGGAAGGTGGAGCTGTTTTTT
d_gene: TRBD1; abundance: -; j_gene: TRBJ1-5; v_gene: TRBV9; CDR3aa: CASSPTGDSNQPQHF; CDR3nt: TGTGCCAGCAGCCCGACAGGGGATAGCAATCAGCCCCAGCATTTT
d_gene: TRBD1; abundance: -; j_gene: TRBJ1-5; v_gene: TRBV4-3; CDR3aa: CASSQDWGGTGGLSNQPQHF; CDR3nt: TGCGCCAGCAGCCAAGATTGGGGCGGGACAGGGGGCTTGAGCAATCAGCCCCAGCATTTT
d_gene: TRBD1; abundance: -; j_gene: TRBJ2-7; v_gene: TRBV7-8; CDR3aa: CASSLGGGGYEQYF; CDR3nt: TGTGCCAGCAGCTTAGGAGGGGGCGGCTACGAGCAGTACTTC
d_gene: TRBD1; abundance: -; j_gene: TRBJ1-5; v_gene: TRBV7-2; CDR3aa: CASSLVQGVDQPQHF; CDR3nt: TGTGCCAGCAGCTTAGTACAGGGGGTTGATCAGCCCCAGCATTTT
d_gene: TRBD2; abundance: -; j_gene: TRBJ2-1; v_gene: TRBV11-2; CDR3aa: CASSLGGSGGPYNEQFF; CDR3nt: TGTGCCAGCAGCTTAGGGGGTTCGGGGGGGCCGTACAATGAGCAGTTCTTC
d_gene: -; abundance: -; j_gene: TRBJ2-7; v_gene: TRBV10-1; CDR3aa: CASSRDTESEQYF; CDR3nt: TGCGCCAGCAGCCGGGACACCGAATCAGAGCAGTACTTC
d_gene: -; abundance: -; j_gene: TRBJ1-4; v_gene: TRBV5-6; CDR3aa: CASSLFQGSTNEKLFF; CDR3nt: TGTGCCAGCAGCTTGTTCCAGGGGTCAACTAATGAAAAACTGTTTTTT
d_gene: -; abundance: few; j_gene: TRBJ1-5; v_gene: TRBV2; CDR3aa: CASSSRGQPQHF; CDR3nt: TGTGCCAGCAGTAGCCGGGGACAGCCCCAGCATTTT
d_gene: -; abundance: once; j_gene: TRBJ2-2; v_gene: TRBV19; CDR3aa: CASSIQGGGVDGELFF; CDR3nt: TGTGCCAGTAGTATCCAAGGAGGGGGAGTCGACGGGGAGCTGTTTTTT
d_gene: TRBD2; abundance: -; j_gene: TRBJ2-3; v_gene: TRBV4-3; CDR3aa: CASSQMGLAGALGTDTQYF; CDR3nt: TGCGCCAGCAGCCAAATGGGACTAGCGGGAGCTCTGGGCACAGATACGCAGTATTTT
d_gene: -; abundance: -; j_gene: TRBJ2-7; v_gene: TRBV29-1; CDR3aa: CSAPPRAGSYEQYF; CDR3nt: TGCAGCGCCCCACCTCGGGCCGGTTCGTACGAGCAGTACTTC
d_gene: -; abundance: once; j_gene: TRBJ2-7; v_gene: TRBV4-1; CDR3aa: CASSQVPRGYEQYF; CDR3nt: TGCGCCAGCAGCCAAGTTCCACGGGGCTACGAGCAGTACTTC
d_gene: -; abundance: -; j_gene: TRBJ2-7; v_gene: TRBV9; CDR3aa: CASSVGGATSYEQYF; CDR3nt: TGTGCCAGCAGCGTAGGCGGGGCTACCTCCTACGAGCAGTACTTC
d_gene: -; abundance: -; j_gene: TRBJ2-5; v_gene: TRBV7-2; CDR3aa: CASSLGTSEAQYF; CDR3nt: TGTGCCAGCAGCCTTGGGACGTCTGAGGCCCAGTACTTC
d_gene: TRBD1; abundance: few; j_gene: TRBJ1-5; v_gene: TRBV10-3; CDR3aa: CAISGQGGFQPQHF; CDR3nt: TGTGCCATCAGTGGACAGGGAGGTTTCCAGCCCCAGCATTTT
d_gene: TRBD2; abundance: once; j_gene: TRBJ2-7; v_gene: TRBV7-9; CDR3aa: CASSSLSGGSSYEQYF; CDR3nt: TGTGCCAGCAGCTCCCTCAGCGGGGGTAGCTCCTACGAGCAGTACTTC
d_gene: TRBD2; abundance: -; j_gene: TRBJ2-1; v_gene: TRBV28; CDR3aa: CASQRGGSASSYNEQFF; CDR3nt: TGTGCCAGCCAGCGGGGAGGGTCCGCTTCGTCCTACAATGAGCAGTTCTTC
d_gene: -; abundance: -; j_gene: TRBJ2-7; v_gene: TRBV7-2; CDR3aa: CASSRDSNSYEQYF; CDR3nt: TGTGCCAGCAGCCGGGACTCCAACTCCTACGAGCAGTACTTC
d_gene: -; abundance: -; j_gene: TRBJ1-1; v_gene: TRBV4-2; CDR3aa: CASSPRGGLEAFF; CDR3nt: TGTGCCAGCAGCCCCCGGGGGGGGCTTGAAGCTTTCTTT
d_gene: TRBD2; abundance: -; j_gene: TRBJ2-2; v_gene: TRBV6-4; CDR3aa: CASGTSGGDAGELFF; CDR3nt: TGTGCCAGCGGGACTAGCGGGGGAGATGCCGGGGAGCTGTTTTTT